The T cell receptor beta chain under discussion was sequenced for a study of shared clonotypes between healthy human individuals. TCRdb's copy holds only in-frame clones and misses some; the assay was immunoSEQ multiplex PCR. The repertoire holds roughly 1 million clones, with around 74% as singletons. CDR3 size: 13 residues. Germline V lookup: CDR1 MNHEY, CDR2 SVGAGI. V lost 10 bases, J lost 4 bases, and 3 bases stayed unmatched. Memory CD4+ cells were the fraction left after CD45RA+ naive selection. The rearrangement links TRBV6-5 to TRBJ1-6; 8 positions match TRBD1. This clonotype was obtained from a man between 18 and 35 years old in good health. Sequencing was carried out using memory CD4+ T cells sorted from blood. Noted subset: CD45RA-negative fraction. DNA for the CDR3: TGTGCCACAAGGACAGGGTATAATTCACCCCTCCACTTT. This gives the protein CATRTGYNSPLHF.